A selection of T cell receptor beta chains follows, all from one sample in a study of blood T cell repertoires in COVID-19. Repertoires were generated with immunoSEQ multiplex PCR, while TCRdb's copy carries only in-frame clones and drops some. The sample holds about 380,000 clones, approximately 81% seen once. Specimen: peripheral blood. These receptors all come from a woman aged 18-29 years with acute or convalescent COVID-19. CDR3s include the opening cysteine and the closing phenylalanine or tryptophan. A D gene is named only where the DNA matches it firmly. Some rows mark clone size as missing; the rest say once, few, many or name a class of expanded clone.

len,j_gene,abundance,d_gene,v_gene,CDR3aa,CDR3nt
13,TRBJ1-1,few,.,TRBV6-6,CASSREMGPEAFF,TGTGCCAGCAGTCGCGAAATGGGGCCCGAAGCTTTCTTT
13,TRBJ1-6,.,TRBD1,TRBV12-5,CASGTGDNSPLHF,TGTGCTAGTGGGACAGGGGACAATTCACCCCTCCACTTT
14,TRBJ1-6,.,.,TRBV6-2/TRBV6-3,CASSYPAGLSPLHF,TGTGCCAGCAGTTACCCCGCAGGGCTGTCACCCCTCCACTTT
15,TRBJ2-3,few,TRBD2,TRBV7-8,CASSLGGSIADTQYF,TGTGCCAGCAGCTTGGGCGGGAGTATAGCAGATACGCAGTATTTT
16,TRBJ2-3,.,TRBD1,TRBV6-5,CASSLWTGGSTDTQYF,TGTGCCAGCAGTTTATGGACAGGGGGAAGCACAGATACGCAGTATTTT
12,TRBJ2-1,.,.,TRBV28,CASSFRQESQFF,TGTGCCAGCAGTTTCCGACAGGAGTCGCAGTTCTTC
12,TRBJ1-6,.,.,TRBV7-2,CASSGSLTPLHF,TGTGCCAGCAGTGGCTCTTTGACACCCCTCCACTTT
17,TRBJ2-6,.,.,TRBV4-1,CASSRLSISSGANVLTF,TGCGCCAGCAGCCGTCTTAGTATTAGCTCTGGGGCCAACGTCCTGACTTTC
15,TRBJ2-3,.,.,TRBV9,CASSVDRMNTDTQYF,TGTGCCAGCAGCGTAGACAGGATGAACACAGATACGCAGTATTTT
13,TRBJ1-4,.,.,TRBV7-8,CASSLASGGKLFF,TGTGCCAGCAGCTTAGCGTCGGGGGGGAAACTGTTTTTT
12,TRBJ2-5,.,.,TRBV24-1,CATSDYTGTQYF,TGTGCCACCAGTGACTATACCGGGACCCAGTACTTC
16,TRBJ2-2,few,TRBD1,TRBV3-1/TRBV3-2,CASSPRGTGDTGELFF,TGTGCCAGCAGCCCCCGTGGGACAGGGGACACCGGGGAGCTGTTTTTT
16,TRBJ1-1,.,.,TRBV5-4,CASSSGWGGGNTEAFF,TGTGCCAGCAGCTCGGGGTGGGGAGGCGGTAACACTGAAGCTTTCTTT
14,TRBJ1-2,.,.,TRBV4-2,CASSRRQDNYGYTF,TGTGCCAGCAGCCGCCGACAGGATAACTATGGCTACACCTTC
14,TRBJ2-2,once,.,TRBV3-1/TRBV3-2,CASSQGSLTGELFF,TGTGCCAGCAGCCAAGGCTCACTCACCGGGGAGCTGTTTTTT
13,TRBJ2-7,many,TRBD2,TRBV19,CASSRRLAERQYF,TGTGCCAGTAGTAGGAGACTAGCGGAACGGCAGTACTTC
12,TRBJ2-5,many,.,TRBV2,CASSVVEETQYF,TGTGCCAGCAGTGTGGTGGAGGAGACCCAGTACTTC